This TCR beta chain was observed in a study of shared clonotypes between healthy human individuals. Per the study methods: Filtering differed because ImmunoSEQ produced junction-only sequences that carried no quality scores. Data came from immunoSEQ multiplex PCR; TCRdb stores just in-frame clones and leaves some out. D and trimming were read from the DNA, whereas the V and J calls and clone size are those reported in that table. The repertoire holds roughly 2.1 million clones, with about 93% as singletons. CD45RO-negative, CCR7-selected cells formed the naive CD8 fraction, which excluded terminally differentiated effector memory CD45RA+ cells. Germline V gene lookup returns CDR1 SGHTA and CDR2 FQGNSA. This CDR3 spans 15 amino acids. Trimming took 5 bases from V and 3 from J; bases not matched to a gene: 10.

The sequence derives from a man aged 18 to 29 in good health. Some clones in this sample may be carry-over from other donors' samples. Sequenced input: naive CD8+ T cells from PBMCs. The chain has TRBV7-2 and TRBJ2-7; 7 bases are a match to TRBD2. The CDR3 is CASSLLGGRRYEQYF. The CDR3 DNA reads as TGTGCCAGCAGCCTGCTGGGCGGGAGACGCTACGAGCAGTACTTC. The full variable domain, its missing parts supplied by reference TRBV7-2 and TRBJ2-7, is GAGVSQSPSNKVTEKGKDVELRCDPISGHTALYWYRQSLGQGLEFLIYFQGNSAPDKSGLPSDRFSAERTGGSVSTLTIQRTQQEDSAVYLCASSLLGGRRYEQYFGPGTRLTVT.